These 13 T cell receptor beta chains were all obtained from the same sample, sequenced in a study of T cell repertoires in cytomegalovirus infection. Each CDR3 protein gets one entry after TCRdb re-called the reads with MiXCR. The top ten hold 2.5% to 3.5% of the sample, which has more than 650,000 distinct CDR3 sequences, 35% to 40% seen once. The sequenced material came from PBMCs. All receptors derive from a human donor in good health (CMV status not recorded). Some clones in this sample may be carry-over from other donors' samples.

V is TRBV28 and J is TRBJ1-6; D unclear. CDR1 is MDHEN and CDR2 is SYDVKM in the germline V gene. V shed 2 bases and J shed 9 bases, with 11 bases lying between them. This CDR3 has 14 amino acids. CDR3 loop: CASSLRPSGSPLHF. Written as DNA, the CDR3 is TGTGCCAGCAGTTTACGTCCCTCGGGTTCACCCCTCCACTTT.

The chain uses TRBV6-1 and TRBJ2-4; D unresolved. The CDR3 is 14 residues long. Per the germline V gene, CDR1 is MNHNS and CDR2 is SASEGT. Trimming took 2 bases from V and 0 from J, leaving 5 bases between them. DNA for the CDR3: TGTGCCAGCAGTGAAACGTTAGCCAAAAACATTCAGTACTTC. Encoded protein: CASSETLAKNIQYF.

This clonotype turned up a few times. The chain recombines TRBV6-4 with TRBJ1-2, with unresolved D. The CDR3 is 13 residues long. V lost 8 bases to trimming and J lost 5 bases, with 15 bases between them. Germline-derived CDR1 and CDR2 are MRHNA and SNTAGT. The chain's CDR3 is CASRSGLGYGYTF. In nucleotides, the CDR3 is TGTGCCAGCCGGAGCGGACTCGGGTATGGCTACACCTTC.

This clonotype was observed a few times. The chain carries TRBV18 and TRBJ2-7, with D possibly called TRBD1 or TRBD2 (5 bases each). Germline lookup yields CDR1 KGHSH and CDR2 LQKENI. The CDR3 covers 14 residues. Trimming shortened V by 3 bases and J by 3 bases, and 12 bases separated the two germline ends. The chain's CDR3 is CASSPPGRNYEQYF. In nucleotides, the CDR3 is TGTGCCAGCTCACCTCCGGGACGAAACTACGAGCAGTACTTC.

The rearrangement joins TRBV4-3 to TRBJ1-1; D is unresolved. The germline gives CDR1 LGHNA, CDR2 YSLEER. The ends were cut back, 6 bases at V and 1 base at J, with 18 bases in the middle. CDR3 length: 16 residues. In DNA form, the CDR3 reads TGCGCCAGCAGACTCACCCTTGGGGATGGGAACACTGAAGCTTTCTTT. It codes for CASRLTLGDGNTEAFF.

This clonotype was observed a few times. CDR3 sequence (DNA): TGTGCCAGCAGGGACAGGTTTGAGTCACCCCTCCACTTT. Translation: CASRDRFESPLHF. The chain carries TRBV12-3 or TRBV12-4 and TRBJ1-6; 7 nucleotides match TRBD1. The CDR3 runs to 13 residues. V lost 6 bases, J lost 10 bases, and 6 bases stayed unmatched.

This clonotype was recorded at least ten times. The chain uses TRBV25-1 and TRBJ1-1; possibly TRBD1 for D (5 bases). CDR3 length equals 18 residues. V lost 6 bases, J lost 3 bases, and 26 bases lay in between. Germline values: CDR1 MGHDK, CDR2 SYGVNS. This CDR3 reads CASSRPTGQVEPYTEAFF. The CDR3 DNA is TGTGCCAGCAGCCGGCCTACGGGGCAGGTGGAGCCCTACACTGAAGCTTTCTTT.

The chain couples TRBV4-1 to TRBJ2-3; D ambiguous. Germline CDR1 MGHRA, CDR2 YSYEKL. Trimming took off 0 bases at V and 4 bases at J, with 11 bases between the two ends. The CDR3 has 15 residues. CDR3: CASSQDDSRPDTQYF. The CDR3 region has the DNA TGCGCCAGCAGCCAAGACGATTCACGCCCAGATACGCAGTATTTT.

The CDR3 coding sequence is TGTGCCAGTAGTACTACTTCCGGGACAGGGGATGGCTACACCTTC. This gives the protein CASSTTSGTGDGYTF. The V call is TRBV19, the J call TRBJ1-2, with 10 bases lining up with TRBD1. Germline V gene data show CDR1 as LNHDA and CDR2 as SQIVND (reference sequence). The CDR3 loop spans 15 amino acids. With 4 bases clipped from V and 6 bases from J, the junction kept 8 bases outside the gene matches.

This clonotype was found a few times. The V and J genes are TRBV9 and TRBJ2-1; tentative D call: TRBD2 (6 bases). The V end lost 0 bases, the J end lost 7 bases, and 14 bases lay between the germline ends. The germline CDR1 and CDR2 sequences are SGDLS and YYNGEE. The CDR3 covers 15 residues. The CDR3 region is CASSVDGRMGNEQFF. Written as DNA, the CDR3 is TGTGCCAGCAGCGTAGACGGGAGAATGGGTAATGAGCAGTTCTTC.

This clonotype occurred many times. V usage is TRBV4-1 and J usage is TRBJ2-7; 8 bases are a match to TRBD2. The V gene's germline CDR1 is MGHRA and CDR2 YSYEKL. After removal of 1 base from V and 0 bases from J, the junction contained 2 bases not matched to a gene. This CDR3 contains 15 residues. The CDR3 region is CASSQVLADSYEQYF. In DNA, the CDR3 is TGCGCCAGCAGCCAAGTACTAGCGGACTCCTACGAGCAGTACTTC.

The J gene is TRBJ1-1, the V gene TRBV24-1; tentative D call: TRBD1 (6 bases). From germline, CDR1 is KGHDR and CDR2 SFDVKD. CDR3 length: 15 amino acids. Trimming shortened V by 1 base and J by 10 bases, and 18 bases separated the two germline ends. DNA of the CDR3: TGTGCCACCAGTGATTTCCGGGACCGTGGGGGCAGAGCTTTCTTT. Residues: CATSDFRDRGGRAFF.

CDR3 nucleotide sequence: TGTGCCAGCAGTTTATCCCCCCAGGGAGGGACCCAGTACTTC. Protein product: CASSLSPQGGTQYF. The chain recombines TRBV27 with TRBJ2-5; tentatively, D is TRBD2 (6 bases). The CDR3 sequence is 14 residues long. The ends were cut back, 0 bases at V and 7 bases at J, with 12 bases in the middle. The germline V gene has CDR1 MNHEY and CDR2 SMNVEV (reference sequence).